This TCR beta chain was profiled in a study of a mutant IDH1 vaccine in newly diagnosed glioma. Study-level information: Vaccine administration was initiated 4-6 weeks following radiotherapy alone, or with temozolomide cycles.

The data were produced by immunoSEQ multiplex PCR, yet TCRdb's version contains in-frame clones alone and is incomplete. The table shows under 65,000 clones, with around 80% occurring only once. As concerns this clone: Its target is not known.

Trimming cost V 1 base and J 1 base, with 12 bases left between them. Germline-derived CDR1 and CDR2 are SEHNR and FQNEAQ (reference sequence). This CDR3 has 16 residues. Time point here: week 11, during vaccination. What each vaccine dose contained was 300 ug of mutant IDH1 20-mer peptide, accompanied by topical imiquimod. The chain couples TRBV7-9 to TRBJ2-3, with D tentatively TRBD1 or TRBD2 (6 bases each). This clonotype was obtained from a man aged 50-60 years with glioma. The material was PBMCs, obtained from a glioma patient whose treatment included an IDH1 peptide vaccine. The CDR3 protein is CASSLGGAGRTDTQYF. The CDR3 DNA sequence: TGTGCCAGCAGCTTAGGGGGGGCAGGCCGCACAGATACGCAGTATTTT.